The 22 T cell receptor beta chains presented below share a single source sample, sequenced in a study. TCRdb re-called the RT-PCR reads with MiXCR, one entry per CDR3 protein. Of fewer than 800,000 distinct CDR3 sequences listed, 12% to 15% are singletons. The sequencing sample was made of memory CD4+ T cells from blood. These receptors all stem from a female donor in good health, serving as a healthy control.

This clonotype was observed at least ten times. The chain employs TRBV20-1 and TRBJ1-6, with D unresolved. From germline, CDR1 is DFQATT and CDR2 SNEGSKA (reference sequence). The CDR3 runs 13 residues. The V and J ends lost 0 bases and 7 bases respectively, with 7 bases between them. As DNA, the CDR3 is TGCAGTGCTAGAGATAGGAACAATTCACCCCTCCACTTT. It is translated as CSARDRNNSPLHF.

This clonotype was observed a few times. The chain employs TRBV5-4 and TRBJ1-5; no definite D call. Trimming stripped 0 bases from V and 0 bases from J, with 7 bases between. The CDR3 loop spans 15 amino acids. Germline V gene lookup returns CDR1 SGHNT and CDR2 YYREEE (reference sequence). The CDR3 nucleotides read TGTGCCAGCAGCTTGGACGGCCATAGCAATCAGCCCCAGCATTTT. Protein product: CASSLDGHSNQPQHF.

This clonotype has more than one count but fewer than ten. V and J are TRBV4-2 and TRBJ2-1, with 8 bases that match TRBD2. The germline V gene has CDR1 LGHNA and CDR2 YNFKEQ. With 4 bases clipped from V and 9 bases from J, the junction kept 20 bases outside the gene matches. This CDR3 spans 18 amino acids. The CDR3 DNA is TGTGCCAGCAGCCTGAGCCCAGCGGGAGTTGTTGGTTATGCTGAGCAGTTCTTC. It specifies CASSLSPAGVVGYAEQFF.

This clonotype was found many times. The chain recombines TRBV10-3 with TRBJ2-3; 14 nucleotides agree with TRBD2. The CDR3 loop spans 18 amino acids. Per germline, CDR1 ENHRY and CDR2 SYGVKD. The V segment lost 0 bases and the J segment 5 bases; nucleotides outside the gene matches: 7. The CDR3 coding sequence is TGTGCCATCAGTGAGTCGAAGACTAGCGGGAGGGAAATAGATACGCAGTATTTT. Its translation is CAISESKTSGREIDTQYF.

This clonotype was detected a few times. V is TRBV11-2 and J is TRBJ2-1, with TRBD2 matching over 9 bases. The CDR3 length is 14 residues. Per germline, CDR1 SGHAT and CDR2 FQNNGV. Losses at the gene ends were 4 bases for V and 7 bases for J; bases not matched to a gene: 5. CDR3 sequence reads: CASSSLAGRNEQFF. CDR3 in DNA: TGTGCCAGCAGCTCCCTAGCGGGGAGAAATGAGCAGTTCTTC.

Many counts were recorded for this clonotype. The chain uses TRBV20-1 and TRBJ2-3, with D perhaps matching TRBD2 (6 bases). V was trimmed by 3 bases and J by 3 bases, leaving 13 bases between them. Germline-derived CDR1 and CDR2 are DFQATT and SNEGSKA (reference sequence). CDR3 length equals 14 residues. The CDR3, as DNA: TGCAGTGCTAGGGGGGACTCAGGGACAGATACGCAGTATTTT. The encoded protein is CSARGDSGTDTQYF.

The V gene is TRBV28, the J gene TRBJ1-5; D is possibly TRBD1 (5 bases). Germline lookup yields CDR1 MDHEN and CDR2 SYDVKM. V was cut by 6 bases and J by 0 bases, with 9 bases left in between. CDR3 length equals 14 residues. The CDR3 loop reads CASRRGLSNQPQHF. CDR3 in DNA: TGTGCCAGCAGGAGGGGTCTTAGCAATCAGCCCCAGCATTTT.

The V and J genes are TRBV28 and TRBJ1-5, with D possibly matching TRBD1 (5 bases). Germline V CDR1 and CDR2: MDHEN, SYDVKM. Trimming took off 6 bases at V and 8 bases at J, with 11 bases between the two ends. The CDR3 is made up of 12 amino acids. CDR3 sequence: CASRSGEEPQHF. CDR3 nucleotides: TGTGCCAGCAGGTCGGGGGAGGAGCCCCAGCATTTT.

On this clonotype itself: A much larger clonotype is one base distant, so this may be a read error. CDR3 loop: CASSTEPGSPLHF. CDR3 DNA sequence: TGCGCCAGCAGCACGGAACCAGGGTCACCCCTCCACTTT. The rearrangement joins TRBV5-1 to TRBJ1-6; TRBD1 is a possible D gene (5 bases). The CDR3 is made up of 13 amino acids. Germline CDR1 and CDR2: SGHRS and YFSETQ. Trimming took 4 bases from V and 10 from J, leaving 12 bases between them.

At least ten counts were recorded for this clonotype. The chain is built from TRBV20-1 and TRBJ2-7, with 7 bases lining up with TRBD1. This CDR3 region has 14 residues. Germline loops: CDR1 DFQATT, CDR2 SNEGSKA (reference sequence). The V gene end was trimmed by 6 bases and the J gene end by 0 bases; junction bases not matched to a gene: 8. The CDR3 reads CSAPIRGSSYEQYF. The CDR3 DNA reads as TGCAGTGCCCCAATCAGGGGGAGCTCCTACGAGCAGTACTTC.

The chain employs TRBV6-1 and TRBJ2-6; TRBD2 is a possible D gene (6 bases). The germline CDR1 and CDR2 sequences are MNHNS and SASEGT. Trimming removed 8 bases at V and 1 base at J, with 18 bases between. This CDR3 is 17 amino acids long. This CDR3 is CASGAGSIDSGANVLTF. CDR3 in DNA: TGTGCCAGCGGGGCGGGGAGTATTGATTCTGGGGCCAACGTCCTGACTTTC.

At least ten counts were recorded for this clonotype. The rearrangement joins TRBV5-1 to TRBJ2-7; 8 nucleotides match TRBD2. V was pared by 0 bases and J by 4 bases, with 3 bases of the junction left unmatched. CDR3 size: 14 residues. Germline CDR1 is SGHRS and CDR2 is YFSETQ. CDR3 sequence reads: CASSLGLALYEQYF. CDR3 sequence (DNA): TGCGCCAGCAGCTTGGGACTAGCGCTATACGAGCAGTACTTC. The full variable domain, completed using reference TRBV5-1 and TRBJ2-7, is KAGVTQTPRYLIKTRGQQVTLSCSPISGHRSVSWYQQTPGQGLQFLFEYFSETQRNKGNFPGRFSGRQFSNSRSEMNVSTLELGDSALYLCASSLGLALYEQYFGPGTRLTVT.

The chain recombines TRBV7-8 with TRBJ1-1; D unclear. The CDR3 is made up of 14 amino acids. The V end lost 1 base, the J end lost 7 bases, and 13 bases lay between the germline ends. CDR1 and CDR2 (germline): SGHVS, FQNEAQ. The CDR3 region has the DNA TGTGCCAGCAGCTTAGTAGAGACATCCCATGAAGCTTTCTTT. This codes for CASSLVETSHEAFF.

This clonotype occurred a few times. The V gene is TRBV3-1, the J gene TRBJ2-3; 7 bases align to TRBD2. Germline-derived CDR1 and CDR2 are LGHDT and YNNKEL (reference sequence). This CDR3 is 14 amino acids long. Unmatched junction bases numbered 7, after V lost 4 bases and J lost 6 bases. The CDR3 spells CASSPRGTMDTQYF. The CDR3 region has the DNA TGTGCCAGCAGCCCTCGAGGGACTATGGATACGCAGTATTTT.

This clonotype appeared a few times. The chain is built from TRBV20-1 and TRBJ2-1; 7 nucleotides agree with TRBD2. CDR1 is DFQATT, CDR2 SNEGSKA, per germline (reference sequence). This CDR3 is built from 13 residues. Trimming cost V 4 bases and J 8 bases; bases outside gene matches: 8. CDR3 DNA: TGCAGTGCTATATTAGCGGGTAAGGATGAGCAGTTCTTC. Protein sequence: CSAILAGKDEQFF.

This clonotype has a handful of counts. The chain carries TRBV20-1 and TRBJ1-6; D possibly corresponds to TRBD1 (5 bases). Trimming cost V 3 bases and J 7 bases, with 7 bases left between them. Germline CDR1 reads DFQATT; CDR2 reads SNEGSKA (reference sequence). This CDR3 has 12 amino acids. CDR3 nucleotide sequence: TGCAGTGCTAGGGGGCCGAATTCACCCCTCCACTTT. Translated, it gives CSARGPNSPLHF.

The chain employs TRBV6-6 and TRBJ1-2; D perhaps matches TRBD1 (6 bases). The CDR3 extends over 14 amino acids. In germline, CDR1 is MNHNY, CDR2 SVGAGI (reference sequence). Trimming removed 6 bases at V and 4 bases at J, with 15 bases between. The CDR3 DNA is TGTGCCAGCAGGCTGACGGGGGGCCTCTATGGCTACACCTTC. Residues: CASRLTGGLYGYTF.

This clonotype was seen only a few times. The chain carries TRBV29-1 and TRBJ1-5; 7 nucleotides match TRBD1. J lost 6 bases, V lost 4 bases, and 6 bases had no gene match. CDR3 length: 13 residues. Germline V gives CDR1 SQVTM, CDR2 ANQGSEA. For the CDR3, the DNA is TGCAGCGTTGGCGCAGGGGGAGGTCAGCCCCAGCATTTT. It specifies CSVGAGGGQPQHF. Based on the CDR3 plus reference TRBV29-1 and TRBJ1-5, the full variable domain is SAVISQKPSRDICQRGTSLTIQCQVDSQVTMMFWYRQQPGQSLTLIATANQGSEATYESGFVIDKFPISRPNLTFSTLTVSNMSPEDSSIYLCSVGAGGGQPQHFGDGTRLSIL.

The table lists this clonotype with many counts. The chain links TRBV5-8 to TRBJ2-2; D is perhaps TRBD2 (5 bases). This CDR3 is 15 amino acids long. Deletions cut 0 bases from V and 2 bases from J, with 8 bases between. Germline V lookup: CDR1 SGHTS, CDR2 YDEGEE. CDR3 amino acids: CASSLAAANTGELFF. The CDR3 DNA sequence: TGTGCCAGCAGCTTGGCAGCGGCCAACACCGGGGAGCTGTTTTTT. Full variable domain (remainder filled in from reference TRBV5-8 and TRBJ2-2): EAGVTQSPTHLIKTRGQQATLRCSPISGHTSVYWYQQALGLGLQFLLWYDEGEERNRGNFPPRFSGRQFPNYSSELNVNALELEDSALYLCASSLAAANTGELFFGEGSRLTVL.

This clonotype was seen repeatedly, ten times or more. The chain has TRBV4-3 and TRBJ1-2; a possible D gene is TRBD1 (6 bases). CDR1 and CDR2 (germline): LGHNA, YSLEER. V lost 4 bases, J lost 2 bases, and 17 bases lay in between. The CDR3 has 16 amino acids. CDR3 in DNA: TGCGCCAGCAGCCTCTTGAGGGGGGCGGCAAACTATGGCTACACCTTC. It is translated as CASSLLRGAANYGYTF.

This clonotype was counted ten times or more. This chain uses TRBV7-9 with TRBJ1-3; D ambiguous. CDR3 length: 14 amino acids. Germline CDR1 is SEHNR and CDR2 is FQNEAQ (reference sequence). V lost 5 bases and J 4 bases, leaving 12 bases between the germline ends. CDR3 sequence (DNA): TGTGCCAGCAGCAGGGAGATGAACGGAAACACCATATATTTT. This encodes CASSREMNGNTIYF. Using reference TRBV7-9 and TRBJ1-3 for the parts outside the CDR3, the full variable domain is DTGVSQNPRHKITKRGQNVTFRCDPISEHNRLYWYRQTLGQGPEFLTYFQNEAQLEKSRLLSDRFSAERPKGSFSTLEIQRTEQGDSAMYLCASSREMNGNTIYFGEGSWLTVV.

The rearrangement joins TRBV6-6 to TRBJ2-1, with D hard to call. Germline assignment: CDR1 MNHNY and CDR2 SVGAGI (reference sequence). Deletions cut 5 bases from V and 0 bases from J, with 23 bases between. The CDR3 runs to 19 residues. CDR3 DNA: TGTGCCAGCAGTAGACCCCCTCCGGAGACCCTAAGCTCCTACAATGAGCAGTTCTTC. It is translated as CASSRPPPETLSSYNEQFF.